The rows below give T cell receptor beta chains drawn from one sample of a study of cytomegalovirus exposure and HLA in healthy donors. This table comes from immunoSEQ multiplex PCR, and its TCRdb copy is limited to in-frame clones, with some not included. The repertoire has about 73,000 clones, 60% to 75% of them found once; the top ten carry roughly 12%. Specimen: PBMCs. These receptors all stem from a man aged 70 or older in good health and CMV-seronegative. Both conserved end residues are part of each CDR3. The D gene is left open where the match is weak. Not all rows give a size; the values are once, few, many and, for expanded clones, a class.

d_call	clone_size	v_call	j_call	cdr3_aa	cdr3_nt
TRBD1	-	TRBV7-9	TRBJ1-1	CSSSTRTGPPNTEAFF	TGTTCCAGCAGCACTCGGACAGGACCGCCGAACACTGAAGCTTTCTTT
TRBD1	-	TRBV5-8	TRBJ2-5	CASSLEGRGQETQYF	TGTGCCAGCAGCTTGGAGGGCAGGGGGCAAGAGACCCAGTACTTC
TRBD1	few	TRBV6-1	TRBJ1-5	CASSGQGFSNQPQHF	TGTGCCAGCAGTGGACAGGGCTTTAGCAATCAGCCCCAGCATTTT
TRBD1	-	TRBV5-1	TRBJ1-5	CASSLGTGSGNQPQHF	TGCGCCAGCAGCTTGGGGACAGGGTCCGGCAATCAGCCCCAGCATTTT
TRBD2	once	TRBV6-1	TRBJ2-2	CASTLSGGGTGELFF	TGTGCCAGCACTCTTAGCGGGGGCGGTACCGGGGAGCTGTTTTTT
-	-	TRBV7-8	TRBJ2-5	CASSSIWGGVGPHHQETQYF	TGTGCCAGCAGCTCGATATGGGGCGGCGTGGGGCCCCACCACCAAGAGACCCAGTACTTC
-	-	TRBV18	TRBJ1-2	CASSVQGVYGYTF	TGTGCCAGCTCAGTACAGGGTGTCTATGGCTACACCTTC
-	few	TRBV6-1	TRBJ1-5	CASTDSGNQPQHF	TGTGCCAGCACCGACAGCGGCAATCAGCCCCAGCATTTT
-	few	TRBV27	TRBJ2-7	CASSSPTAYEQYF	TGTGCCAGCAGTTCCCCGACAGCCTACGAGCAGTACTTC
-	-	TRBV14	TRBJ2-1	CASSPDSYNEQFF	TGTGCCAGCAGCCCTGACAGCTACAATGAGCAGTTCTTC
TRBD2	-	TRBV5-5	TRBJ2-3	CASSLEMASGRTDTQYF	TGTGCCAGCAGCTTGGAAATGGCTAGCGGAAGAACAGATACGCAGTATTTT
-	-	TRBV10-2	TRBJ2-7	CASSEPRDNSYEQYF	TGCGCCAGCAGTGAACCCCGGGACAACTCCTACGAGCAGTACTTC
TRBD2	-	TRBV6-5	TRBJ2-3	CASSYSLAGGADTQYF	TGTGCCAGCAGTTACTCGTTAGCGGGGGGGGCAGATACGCAGTATTTT
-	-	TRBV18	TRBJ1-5	CASSRNSGEQPQHF	TGTGCCAGCTCACGGAATTCGGGGGAACAGCCCCAGCATTTT
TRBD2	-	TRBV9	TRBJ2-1	CASSVALAEYNEQFF	TGTGCCAGCAGCGTAGCCCTAGCGGAATACAATGAGCAGTTCTTC